The 10 T cell receptor beta chains in this list originate from one sample, sequenced in a study of regulatory T cells in long-lasting Graves disease. Stated time point: newly diagnosed GD, antithyroid drugs for less than 3 months. From RNA extracted from PBMCs, the TCR library was made. According to the study, TCR beta libraries were built with iRepertoire HTBI primers and CDR3-region Arm-PCR. Using its own MiXCR run on the multiplex PCR reads, TCRdb lists one record per CDR3 protein. The sample carries 620,000 or so distinct CDR3 sequences, 16% recorded once. These same records also appear under a second study, on T cells in Graves' hyperthyroidism and ophthalmopathy.

This specimen consisted of peripheral blood mononuclear cells (PBMCs), obtained at new diagnosis, from a patient treated with antithyroid drugs. These receptors were taken from a woman in her 30s with Graves disease.

This sequence joins TRBV4-2 and TRBJ2-3; TRBD2 agrees at 12 bases. The J segment lost 2 bases and the V segment lost 4 bases, leaving 4 bases of the junction unmatched. Germline CDR1 reads LGHNA; CDR2 reads YNFKEQ. The CDR3 spans 16 residues. As DNA, the CDR3 is TGTGCCAGCAGCCCTTGGACTAGCGGGACCACAGATACGCAGTATTTT. Its translation is CASSPWTSGTTDTQYF.

This clonotype occurred many times. This rearrangement joins TRBV27 to TRBJ2-7; 13 nucleotides agree with TRBD2. CDR3 length: 17 residues. The germline CDR1 and CDR2 sequences are MNHEY and SMNVEV (reference sequence). The trim removed 5 bases at V and 3 bases at J, leaving 10 bases unmatched. The CDR3 here is CASSTTSGRPSLYEQYF. The CDR3 DNA reads as TGTGCCAGCAGTACGACTAGCGGGAGGCCTAGCCTCTACGAGCAGTACTTC.

With respect to this clonotype: An end of the junction differs from the germline gene, which may be a read error. The genes are TRBV20-1 and TRBJ2-2; D perhaps matches TRBD2 (6 bases). Germline CDR1 is DFQATT and CDR2 is SNEGSKA (reference sequence). The CDR3 length is 14 residues. The CDR3 DNA sequence: TGCAGTGCTAGTGGATCGGGAGAGGCCGGGGAGCTGTCTTTT. This translates into CSASGSGEAGELSF.

The gene calls are TRBV5-1 and TRBJ2-2; D might be TRBD1 or TRBD2, each matching 5 bases. Germline-derived CDR1 and CDR2 are SGHRS and YFSETQ. The CDR3 totals 15 residues. The V and J ends lost 4 bases and 4 bases respectively, with 14 bases between them. In DNA form, the CDR3 reads TGCGCCAGCAGCCTCCGCCGAGGGGCCACCGGGGAGCTGTTTTTT. Encoded protein: CASSLRRGATGELFF.

This clonotype was detected many times. V gene TRBV20-1 combines with J gene TRBJ1-5; D unresolved. Trimming left V 3 bases short and J 4 bases short, with 10 bases between. CDR1 is DFQATT and CDR2 is SNEGSKA in the germline V gene (reference sequence). This CDR3 contains 13 residues. CDR3 DNA: TGCAGTGCTAGGGCAGCAGCTAATCAGCCCCAGCATTTT. Translated, it gives CSARAAANQPQHF.

In this sample, this clonotype turned up many times. The chain recombines TRBV2 with TRBJ2-1; 7 nucleotides match TRBD1. The CDR3 has 12 amino acids. Trimming at V came to 5 bases and at J to 16 bases, leaving 11 bases not matched to a gene. Germline V gene sequence: CDR1 SNHLY, CDR2 FYNNEI. DNA for the CDR3: TGTGCCAGCAGTACCGACAGGGACCATTCATTCTTC. Its translation is CASSTDRDHSFF.

Notes on this clonotype: A read error is possible here, since a much larger clone lies one base away. The chain joins TRBV6-2 or TRBV6-3 to TRBJ1-1; possible D gene TRBD1, 5 bases. This CDR3 has 15 amino acids. Trimming removed 6 bases from V and 1 base from J, with 15 bases in between. Germline V lookup: CDR1 MNHEY, CDR2 SVGEGT. The CDR3 coding sequence is TGTGCCAGCAGGGGGCCGCAGGGACCGAACACTGAAGCTTTCTTT. Translating it yields CASRGPQGPNTEAFF.

This clonotype was observed a few times. The CDR3 loop is CASSSLDRADYNEQFF. CDR3 bases: TGTGCCAGCAGCTCCCTTGACAGGGCAGACTACAATGAGCAGTTCTTC. The chain recombines TRBV7-9 with TRBJ2-1, with 7 bases fitting TRBD1. The J segment lost 3 bases and the V segment lost 4 bases, leaving 9 bases of the junction unmatched. Germline values: CDR1 SEHNR, CDR2 FQNEAQ (reference sequence). The CDR3 spans 16 residues.

The table lists this clonotype with a few counts. The gene calls are TRBV6-1 and TRBJ1-5; the D is unclear. The CDR3 spans 12 residues. Germline assignment: CDR1 MNHNS and CDR2 SASEGT. The V and J ends lost 8 bases and 6 bases respectively, with 11 bases between them. The CDR3 region has the DNA TGTGCCAGCGGACGCCCGGGTCAGCCCCAGCATTTT. This encodes CASGRPGQPQHF.

Only a few counts were recorded for this clonotype. The chain carries TRBV7-9 and TRBJ2-7; 12 bases agree with TRBD1. With 5 bases clipped from V and 0 bases from J, the junction kept 8 bases outside the gene matches. The CDR3 length is 17 residues. Germline V gene lookup returns CDR1 SEHNR and CDR2 FQNEAQ (reference sequence). CDR3 DNA: TGTGCCAGCAGCACCGGGACAGGGGGCTTGCTCTCCTACGAGCAGTACTTC. Its translation is CASSTGTGGLLSYEQYF.